The present entry profiles one T cell receptor beta chain with its context. Original analysis: Amplifying reference gene primers gave estimates of nucleated cell counts. Libraries were prepared by immunoSEQ multiplex PCR; TCRdb keeps only in-frame clonotypes and omits some of them. That table is the source of V, J and clone size, and D and trimming were worked out from the DNA. The sample carries some 270,000 clones, around 82% recorded once. CDR1 and CDR2 from the germline V gene are MGHRA and YSYEKL. The CDR3 length is 15 residues. V lost 1 base and J 5 bases, leaving 11 bases between the germline ends. This specimen comes from a study of blood T cell repertoires in COVID-19.

Sequencing was performed on PBMCs or T cells enriched from blood (not recorded which). V is TRBV4-1 and J is TRBJ1-4; possibly TRBD1 for D (5 bases). This clonotype was obtained from a man aged 45-65 years who had recovered from COVID-19. This CDR3 is CASSQGGVLNEKLFF. CDR3 nucleotide sequence: TGCGCCAGCAGCCAAGGGGGCGTCCTAAATGAAAAACTGTTTTTT.